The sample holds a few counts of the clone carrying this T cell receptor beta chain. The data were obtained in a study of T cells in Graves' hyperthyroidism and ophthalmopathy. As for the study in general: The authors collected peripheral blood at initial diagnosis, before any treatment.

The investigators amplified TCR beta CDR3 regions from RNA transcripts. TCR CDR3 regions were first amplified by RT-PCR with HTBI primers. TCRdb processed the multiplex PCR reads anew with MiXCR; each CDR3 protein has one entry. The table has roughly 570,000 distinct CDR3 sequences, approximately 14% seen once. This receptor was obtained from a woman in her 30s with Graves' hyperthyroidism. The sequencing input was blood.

CDR3 sequence: CASTRGGRREGTDTQYF. CDR3 DNA: TGTGCCAGCACCCGCGGCGGGCGCAGAGAAGGCACAGATACGCAGTATTTT. This chain links TRBV7-2 with TRBJ2-3, with a weak D call TRBD2 (5 bases). Germline lookup yields CDR1 SGHTA and CDR2 FQGNSA. V was pared by 7 bases and J by 1 base, with 21 bases between. This CDR3 has 17 residues. The full variable domain, completed using reference TRBV7-2 and TRBJ2-3, is GAGVSQSPSNKVTEKGKDVELRCDPISGHTALYWYRQSLGQGLEFLIYFQGNSAPDKSGLPSDRFSAERTGGSVSTLTIQRTQQEDSAVYLCASTRGGRREGTDTQYFGPGTRLTVL.